This passage covers 7 T cell receptor beta chains from one sample sequenced in a study of OX40 agonist ivuxolimab in advanced cancers. The protocol used for the library was the immunoSEQ multiplex PCR assay. TCRdb obtained this table from immuneACCESS and retained in-frame rearrangements with V and J assigned. These tables miss some clones; where compared with another copy, unresolved V genes account for less than half of the shortfall, and the remainder is unexplained. In all, the sample holds around 23,000 clones, and approximately 80% of those were seen once. The top ten clones comprise 18% of the sample. The starting material was CD4+ or CD8+ T cells sorted from blood, obtained in a trial of the OX40 agonist ivuxolimab. The receptors originated from an adult with an advanced solid tumor such as melanoma, head and neck, liver or kidney cancer.

This clone has a handful of counts. The chain has TRBV5-4 and TRBJ2-3; D remains unclear. Trimming shortened V by 0 bases and J by 6 bases, and 11 bases separated the two germline ends. The CDR3 consists of 14 residues. In germline, CDR1 is SGHNT, CDR2 YYREEE (reference sequence). CDR3 loop: CASSLGFRSDTQYF. The CDR3 DNA sequence: TGTGCCAGCAGCTTGGGGTTCAGAAGTGATACGCAGTATTTT.

The rearrangement joins TRBV18 to TRBJ2-5; D remains unclear. The CDR3 runs 12 residues. V gave up 1 base and J gave up 1 base, with 1 base separating them. Germline CDR1 KGHSH, CDR2 LQKENI. The CDR3 region is CASSPLQETQYF. Here the CDR3 DNA reads TGTGCCAGCTCACCACTCCAAGAGACCCAGTACTTC.

The chain employs TRBV19 and TRBJ1-6; a weak D match, TRBD1 (6 bases). V was pared by 6 bases and J by 0 bases, with 12 bases between. The CDR3 extends over 16 amino acids. The V gene's germline CDR1 is LNHDA and CDR2 SQIVND (reference sequence). CDR3 protein: CASRDSRSSYNSPLHF. The DNA for the CDR3 is TGTGCCAGTAGGGACAGCCGTAGCTCCTATAATTCACCCCTCCACTTT.

This chain connects TRBV28 to TRBJ2-1; TRBD1 or TRBD2 may be the D gene (5 bases each). From germline, CDR1 is MDHEN and CDR2 SYDVKM. Between the trimmed V and J ends, which lost 5 bases and 14 bases, there was a span of 16 bases. The CDR3 is made up of 12 amino acids. The CDR3 nucleotides read TGTGCCAGCAGTATTGGGACCGAGAGGAAGTTCTTC. Its translation is CASSIGTERKFF.

This clone has just one count. J is TRBJ1-4 and V is TRBV4-3; D might be TRBD1 (5 bases). This CDR3 has 14 amino acids. CDR1 is LGHNA and CDR2 is YSLEER in the germline V gene. Trimming pared 5 bases from V and 8 bases from J, leaving 15 bases between. CDR3 DNA: TGCGCCAGCAGCTTGGATACCCGGGACGAAAAACTGTTTTTT. Its translation: CASSLDTRDEKLFF.

This rearrangement joins TRBV29-1 to TRBJ2-7; 9 nucleotides agree with TRBD1. The CDR3 runs 13 residues. Germline loops: CDR1 SQVTM, CDR2 ANQGSEA. The junction had 8 bases not matched to a gene; V was cut back by 5 bases and J by 6 bases. The CDR3 DNA reads TGCAGCGTTTCCACAGGGGGCCGGTCCGAGCAGTACTTC. This gives the protein CSVSTGGRSEQYF.

This sequence joins TRBV12-1 and TRBJ1-2. TRBV12-1 is a pseudogene segment. The CDR3 is 12 amino acids. As DNA, the CDR3 is TGTGCCAGTGGGCGGGGTACCTATGGCTACACCTTC. This encodes CASGRGTYGYTF.